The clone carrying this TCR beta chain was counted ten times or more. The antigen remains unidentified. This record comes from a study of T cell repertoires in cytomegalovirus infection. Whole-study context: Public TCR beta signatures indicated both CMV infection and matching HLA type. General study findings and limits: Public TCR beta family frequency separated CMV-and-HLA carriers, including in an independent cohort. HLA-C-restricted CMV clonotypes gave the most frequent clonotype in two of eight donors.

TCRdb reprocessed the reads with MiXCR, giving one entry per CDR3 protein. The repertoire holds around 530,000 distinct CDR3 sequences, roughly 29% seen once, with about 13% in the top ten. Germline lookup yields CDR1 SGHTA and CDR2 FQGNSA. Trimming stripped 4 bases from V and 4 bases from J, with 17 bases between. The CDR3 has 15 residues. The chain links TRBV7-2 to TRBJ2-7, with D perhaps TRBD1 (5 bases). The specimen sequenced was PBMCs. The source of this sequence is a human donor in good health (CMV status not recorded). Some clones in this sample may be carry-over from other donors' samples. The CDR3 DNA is TGTGCCAGCAGCTCCCTGGCTGGTAAGGGGTACGAGCAGTACTTC. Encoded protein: CASSSLAGKGYEQYF. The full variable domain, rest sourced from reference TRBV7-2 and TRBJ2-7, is GAGVSQSPSNKVTEKGKDVELRCDPISGHTALYWYRQSLGQGLEFLIYFQGNSAPDKSGLPSDRFSAERTGGSVSTLTIQRTQQEDSAVYLCASSSLAGKGYEQYFGPGTRLTVT.